This T cell receptor (beta chain) was captured in a study of T cell responses to AZD1222 COVID-19 vaccine. The study's findings and limits: At baseline, just 5 or 6 AZD1222 recipients tested seropositive.

This clone was counted between two and nine times. Its antigen is unknown. Clones were read by immunoSEQ multiplex PCR, and TCRdb kept only the in-frame ones, dropping some. The table lists about 94,000 clones, 85% of them singletons, with 4.5% in the top ten. There are 15 residues in the CDR3. Germline assignment: CDR1 MDHEN and CDR2 SYDVKM. V was clipped by 5 bases and J by 1 base, with 12 bases between them. This rearrangement joins TRBV28 to TRBJ1-5; D is undetermined. The sequenced sample was peripheral blood, obtained 28 days after the second AZD1222 dose. The sequence came from an adult who received the AZD1222 COVID-19 vaccine. The CDR3 is CASSTGFASNQPQHF. Here the CDR3 DNA reads TGTGCCAGCAGTACGGGGTTCGCAAGCAATCAGCCCCAGCATTTT.